The 31 T cell receptor beta chains listed next were all sequenced from one sample in a study of blood T cell repertoires in COVID-19. Measured with immunoSEQ multiplex PCR; TCRdb has only the in-frame clones, and not every one. This table holds about 380,000 clones, over 75% found once. Sequences were obtained from PBMCs or T cells enriched from blood (not recorded which). Receptors were obtained from a man under 40 who had recovered from COVID-19.

V usage is TRBV19 and J usage is TRBJ1-3; D unclear. Germline CDR1 reads LNHDA; CDR2 reads SQIVND (reference sequence). CDR3 size: 15 residues. The germline V and J ends were trimmed by 3 bases and 0 bases, with 9 bases remaining between them. CDR3 nucleotides: TGTGCCAGTAGTATTCTCGGAGTCTCTGGAAACACCATATATTTT. This codes for CASSILGVSGNTIYF.

The count of this clone is one. This chain links TRBV21-1 with TRBJ1-6; the table's D call, TRBD1, was not checked against the DNA. TRBV21-1 is reported as a pseudogene. CDR3 length: 17 residues. CDR3 region: CASSLSSGAEKGSPLHF. The CDR3 DNA reads TGTGCCAGCAGCCTATCGTCAGGGGCGGAGAAAGGTTCACCCCTCCACTTT.

The V gene is TRBV10-3, the J gene TRBJ1-6, with a possible D match to TRBD1 (6 bases). CDR3 length: 15 residues. Trimming took off 6 bases at V and 8 bases at J, with 17 bases between the two ends. Looked up from germline, CDR1 is ENHRY and CDR2 is SYGVKD. The CDR3 reads CAISTNRVSDSPLHF. DNA of the CDR3: TGTGCCATCAGCACAAACAGGGTTTCGGATTCACCCCTCCACTTT.

V gene TRBV25-1 combines with J gene TRBJ2-5; D possibly corresponds to TRBD2 (7 bases). From germline, CDR1 is MGHDK and CDR2 SYGVNS. Trimming stripped 3 bases from V and 3 bases from J, with 17 bases between. The CDR3 is 16 amino acids. DNA of the CDR3: TGTGCCAGCAGTGATATTAAGGGGGGGCTTGAAGAGACCCAGTACTTC. Protein product: CASSDIKGGLEETQYF.

The chain links TRBV9 to TRBJ2-3; D perhaps matches TRBD1 (6 bases). The CDR3 covers 15 residues. Germline-derived CDR1 and CDR2 are SGDLS and YYNGEE. Trimming shortened V by 2 bases and J by 6 bases, and 16 bases separated the two germline ends. The CDR3, as DNA: TGTGCCAGCAGCGTTGGGGGCCTCTGGGGTGATACGCAGTATTTT. Its protein product is CASSVGGLWGDTQYF.

The chain is built from TRBV5-6 and TRBJ2-7; TRBD1 agrees at 8 bases. There are 14 residues in the CDR3. Germline lookup yields CDR1 SGHDT and CDR2 YYEEEE. Unmatched junction bases numbered 6, after V lost 3 bases and J lost 4 bases. The CDR3 bases are TGTGCCAGCAGCTATACAGGGGGTGGGTACGAGCAGTACTTC. It is translated as CASSYTGGGYEQYF. Full variable domain (rest looked up from reference TRBV5-6 and TRBJ2-7): DAGVTQSPTHLIKTRGQQVTLRCSPKSGHDTVSWYQQALGQGPQFIFQYYEEEERQRGNFPDRFSGHQFPNYSSELNVNALLLGDSALYLCASSYTGGGYEQYFGPGTRLTVT.

The gene calls are TRBV7-6 and TRBJ2-2; 9 bases map to TRBD1. J gave up 3 bases and V 5 bases, and 10 bases lay outside the gene matches. CDR3 length: 17 residues. The germline CDR1 and CDR2 sequences are SGHVS and FNYEAQ. The CDR3 reads CASSTYRGPLYTGELFF. The CDR3 region has the DNA TGTGCCAGCAGCACCTACAGGGGGCCACTATACACCGGGGAGCTGTTTTTT.

This sequence joins TRBV28 and TRBJ2-3; TRBD2 matches 13 bases. Germline CDR1 is MDHEN and CDR2 is SYDVKM. The CDR3 length is 17 residues. Trimming at V came to 6 bases and at J to 2 bases, leaving 8 bases not matched to a gene. The chain's CDR3 is CASSPPGLAGTTDTQYF. In DNA form, the CDR3 reads TGTGCCAGCAGCCCACCGGGACTAGCGGGGACCACAGATACGCAGTATTTT.

The CDR3 DNA sequence: TGTGCCACCAGTGCAACCCCCGGGACAGGGGGCTCCGGGGAGCTGTTTTTT. Translation: CATSATPGTGGSGELFF. The rearrangement joins TRBV24-1 to TRBJ2-2; TRBD1 aligns across 12 bases. V lost 5 bases to trimming and J lost 6 bases; unmatched junction nucleotides: 9. Germline V gene lookup returns CDR1 KGHDR and CDR2 SFDVKD. The CDR3 covers 17 residues.

This rearrangement joins TRBV7-9 to TRBJ1-4; D perhaps matches TRBD1 (6 bases). CDR3 length: 15 residues. Germline V lookup: CDR1 SEHNR, CDR2 FQNEAQ (reference sequence). Trimming pared 3 bases from V and 3 bases from J, leaving 11 bases between. The CDR3 DNA sequence: TGTGCCAGCAGCTTGGGACCAGGGGCTAATGAAAAACTGTTTTTT. This encodes CASSLGPGANEKLFF. The full variable domain, in which reference TRBV7-9 and TRBJ1-4 provide the parts outside the CDR3, is DTGVSQNPRHKITKRGQNVTFRCDPISEHNRLYWYRQTLGQGPEFLTYFQNEAQLEKSRLLSDRFSAERPKGSFSTLEIQRTEQGDSAMYLCASSLGPGANEKLFFGSGTQLSVL.

The chain couples TRBV7-6 to TRBJ2-5; D may be TRBD2 (6 bases). Germline CDR1 and CDR2: SGHVS and FNYEAQ. This CDR3 contains 15 residues. V lost 5 bases and J lost 5, with 18 bases in between. The CDR3 bases are TGTGCCAGCAGCCGATGGGGAGGTACCAGCGAGACCCAGTACTTC. It specifies CASSRWGGTSETQYF.

This clone occurred once. The V and J genes are TRBV9 and TRBJ2-3; 8 nucleotides line up with TRBD2. CDR1 SGDLS and CDR2 YYNGEE come from the germline V gene. The CDR3 runs 14 residues. V lost 2 bases and J lost 4; bases outside the gene matches: 3. For the CDR3, the DNA is TGTGCCAGCAGCGTTAGCGGGGCCTCAGATACGCAGTATTTT. Translating it yields CASSVSGASDTQYF.

This chain joins TRBV18 and TRBJ1-1; D is undetermined. Trimming took off 1 base at V and 6 bases at J, with 15 bases between the two ends. Looked up from germline, CDR1 is KGHSH and CDR2 is LQKENI. There are 15 residues in the CDR3. Here the CDR3 reads CASSPQEGSFAEAFF. In DNA, the CDR3 is TGTGCCAGCTCACCACAAGAGGGAAGTTTCGCTGAAGCTTTCTTT.

This clone occurred a few times. J is TRBJ2-2 and V is TRBV7-3; no firm D call. Deletions cut 1 base from V and 5 bases from J, with 11 bases between. The CDR3 is made up of 15 amino acids. Germline V gene lookup returns CDR1 SGHTA and CDR2 FQGTGA. CDR3 region: CASSLMATRTGELFF. As DNA, the CDR3 is TGTGCCAGCAGCTTAATGGCCACGAGGACCGGGGAGCTGTTTTTT.

A single count supports this clone. Other DNA sequences in the sample encode the same CDR3. The chain is built from TRBV15 and TRBJ1-5; 7 bases line up with TRBD1. After removal of 0 bases from V and 6 bases from J, the junction contained 5 bases not matched to a gene. The CDR3 length is 15 residues. Germline CDR1 reads LNHNV; CDR2 reads YYDKDF (reference sequence). The CDR3 sequence is CATSRDRGGGQPQHF. CDR3 nucleotide sequence: TGTGCCACCAGCAGAGATCGAGGGGGCGGTCAGCCCCAGCATTTT.

This chain uses TRBV3-1 (or the pseudogene TRBV3-2) with TRBJ1-2; 8 bases are shared with TRBD1. The germline CDR1 and CDR2 sequences are LGHDT and YNNKEL (reference sequence). The CDR3 has 13 amino acids. With 1 base clipped from V and 8 bases from J, the junction kept 3 bases outside the gene matches. The CDR3 nucleotides are TGTGCCAGCAGCCAAGGGGACAGGTGGGGCTACACCTTC. Encoded protein: CASSQGDRWGYTF.

The chain combines TRBV7-2 with TRBJ2-7, with 10 bases identical to TRBD2. Germline V CDR1 and CDR2: SGHTA, FQGNSA. CDR3 length equals 15 residues. With 0 bases clipped from V and 6 bases from J, the junction kept 5 bases outside the gene matches. CDR3 in DNA: TGTGCCAGCAGCTTAGCCGGGCTAGCGGGGGCCGAGCAGTACTTC. It specifies CASSLAGLAGAEQYF.

This chain joins TRBV30 and TRBJ2-2; a weak D match, TRBD1 (5 bases). This CDR3 has 13 amino acids. Germline CDR1 is GTSNPN and CDR2 is SVGIG (reference sequence). Trimming left V 2 bases short and J 7 bases short, with 11 bases between. The CDR3 loop is CAWSRQGIGELFF. The DNA for the CDR3 is TGTGCCTGGAGTCGCCAGGGAATCGGGGAGCTGTTTTTT.

V gene TRBV9 combines with J gene TRBJ2-1; 9 nucleotides agree with TRBD2. With V trimmed by 4 bases and J by 6 bases, 11 bases remained unmatched. Germline CDR1 is SGDLS and CDR2 is YYNGEE. The length of the CDR3 is 16 residues. This CDR3 is CASSSGHGGGANEQFF. The CDR3 DNA reads as TGTGCCAGCAGCTCCGGCCATGGCGGGGGGGCCAATGAGCAGTTCTTC.

The chain has TRBV30 and TRBJ1-5; D gene uncertain. The V end lost 0 bases, the J end lost 5 bases, and 8 bases lay between the germline ends. The CDR3 spans 13 residues. Looked up from germline, CDR1 is GTSNPN and CDR2 is SVGIG (reference sequence). CDR3 in amino acids: CAWSVLADQPQHF. The CDR3 nucleotides read TGTGCCTGGAGTGTATTGGCGGATCAGCCCCAGCATTTT.

J is TRBJ1-5 and V is TRBV18; no clear D gene. The CDR3 is made up of 13 amino acids. Germline V lookup: CDR1 KGHSH, CDR2 LQKENI. V dropped 2 bases and J dropped 9 bases, with 11 bases sitting between them. The DNA for the CDR3 is TGTGCCAGCTCACCAACTCGGGGAGGGCCCCAGCATTTT. This sequence encodes CASSPTRGGPQHF.

The chain uses TRBV4-1 and TRBJ2-7, with D possibly being TRBD2 (6 bases). Germline CDR1 MGHRA, CDR2 YSYEKL. The CDR3 loop spans 18 amino acids. V lost 4 bases and J lost 0, with 22 bases in between. The CDR3 region is CASSPELLWDFSSYEQYF. Here the CDR3 DNA reads TGCGCCAGCAGCCCAGAGCTATTATGGGACTTTAGCTCCTACGAGCAGTACTTC.

This chain joins TRBV14 and TRBJ1-2; D is unclear. This CDR3 is 13 amino acids long. Looked up from germline, CDR1 is SGHDN and CDR2 is FVKESK. The V gene lost 4 bases and the J gene lost 1 base, with 7 bases spanning the gap. The CDR3 DNA sequence: TGTGCCAGCAGCCGGGAGCTTAACTATGGCTACACCTTC. It codes for CASSRELNYGYTF.

The chain couples TRBV5-7 to TRBJ1-6; 7 bases fit TRBD1. TRBV5-7 is designated an ORF whose function remains uncertain. The V segment lost 4 bases and the J segment 15 bases; nucleotides outside the gene matches: 28. This CDR3 region has 19 residues. The CDR3 DNA reads as TGTGCCAGCAGCATTAGCTCCCTTCAGGGGGACCGCCCTCGGCGACACCTCCACTTT. Translating it yields CASSISSLQGDRPRRHLHF.

V and J are TRBV3-1 (or the pseudogene TRBV3-2) and TRBJ1-2; 9 positions match TRBD1. CDR1 and CDR2 (germline): LGHDT, YNNKEL (reference sequence). The CDR3 runs to 14 residues. The J segment lost 8 bases and the V segment lost 0 bases, leaving 4 bases of the junction unmatched. The chain's CDR3 is CASSQDRGTGGYTF. The CDR3 DNA follows: TGTGCCAGCAGCCAAGATCGGGGGACAGGGGGCTACACCTTC.

There are many counts of this clone. This chain links TRBV5-6 with TRBJ2-3, with 7 bases fitting TRBD2. Germline V gene sequence: CDR1 SGHDT, CDR2 YYEEEE. The V gene end was trimmed by 3 bases and the J gene end by 1 base; junction bases not matched to a gene: 11. This CDR3 is 17 amino acids long. CDR3 residues: CASSSTWPGGRTDTQYF. CDR3 bases: TGTGCCAGCAGCTCGACGTGGCCGGGGGGACGCACAGATACGCAGTATTTT.

The genes are TRBV30 and TRBJ2-2, with 7 bases aligning to TRBD1. This CDR3 comprises 19 residues. CDR1 and CDR2 from the germline V gene are GTSNPN and SVGIG (reference sequence). V trimming: 0 bases; J trimming: 0 bases; junction bases outside the gene matches: 13. The CDR3 sequence: CAWSVWLITGDTNTGELFF. The CDR3 DNA reads as TGTGCCTGGAGTGTATGGCTAATAACAGGGGACACGAACACCGGGGAGCTGTTTTTT. The variable domain in full, completed from reference TRBV30 and TRBJ2-2, reads SQTIHQWPATLVQPVGSPLSLECTVEGTSNPNLYWYRQAAGRGLQLLFYSVGIGQISSEVPQNLSASRPQDRQFILSSKKLLLSDSGFYLCAWSVWLITGDTNTGELFFGEGSRLTVL.

The chain has TRBV6-5 and TRBJ2-7, with 7 bases matching TRBD2. CDR3 length: 14 amino acids. The junction had 5 bases not matched to a gene; V was cut back by 6 bases and J by 0 bases. Germline assignment: CDR1 MNHEY and CDR2 SVGAGI. The CDR3 DNA reads as TGTGCCAGCAGGGGGACTACCCGCTCCTACGAGCAGTACTTC. Amino acid sequence: CASRGTTRSYEQYF.

V is TRBV2 and J is TRBJ1-5; the D gene is possibly TRBD1 (6 bases). Between the trimmed V and J ends, which lost 7 bases and 1 base, there was a span of 17 bases. Germline CDR1 reads SNHLY; CDR2 reads FYNNEI. The CDR3 runs 16 residues. The CDR3 spells CASNLGSGTSNQPQHF. CDR3 in DNA: TGTGCCAGCAACTTGGGGTCAGGGACAAGCAATCAGCCCCAGCATTTT.

The V gene is TRBV5-1, the J gene TRBJ2-3, with 16 positions matching TRBD2. From germline, CDR1 is SGHRS and CDR2 YFSETQ. The V gene end was trimmed by 5 bases and the J gene end by 5 bases; junction bases not matched to a gene: 11. The CDR3 loop spans 18 amino acids. The CDR3 reads CASSGTSGGAVFGDTQYF. CDR3 sequence (DNA): TGCGCCAGCAGTGGGACTAGCGGGGGGGCCGTGTTTGGAGATACGCAGTATTTT.

Here the CDR3 DNA reads TGTGCCAGCAGTTTAGGGTGGGGCCGAGATACGCAGTATTTT. The encoded protein is CASSLGWGRDTQYF. The V and J genes are TRBV27 and TRBJ2-3, with D possibly TRBD1 on 5 matching bases. V shed 2 bases and J shed 5 bases, with 11 bases lying between them. Germline CDR1 is MNHEY and CDR2 is SMNVEV (reference sequence). The CDR3 extends over 14 amino acids.